Listed here is a single TCR beta chain. Germline values: CDR1 LGHNA, CDR2 YSLEER. V was clipped by 0 bases and J by 0 bases, with 12 bases between them. The CDR3 has 17 residues. Clones were read by immunoSEQ multiplex PCR, and TCRdb kept only the in-frame ones, dropping some. Altogether about 87,000 clones are present, 75% to 90% being singletons, with the ten largest covering roughly 15%. The data were taken from a study of siplizumab effects on memory and regulatory T cells. The chain recombines TRBV4-3 with TRBJ1-3; D possibly corresponds to TRBD1 (5 bases). The specimen sequenced was CD4+ T cells sorted from blood. This clonotype was sampled from a human donor in good health. The CDR3 nucleotides read TGCGCCAGCAGCCAAGAGTTGGGGCCCTACTCTGGAAACACCATATATTTT. Residues: CASSQELGPYSGNTIYF.